These 17 T cell receptor beta chains came from one sample sequenced in a study of blood T cell repertoires in COVID-19. Assay: immunoSEQ multiplex PCR; the TCRdb copy retains only in-frame clones and omits some. The table lists about 200,000 clones, 88% of them singletons. Sequenced material: peripheral blood. These receptors came from a man aged 40-50 years with active or convalescent COVID-19.

This chain connects TRBV7-2 to TRBJ2-3; 9 positions match TRBD2. The CDR3 covers 14 residues. Germline trimming cut 5 bases from V and 5 bases from J; bases unmatched to any gene: 5. Germline V gene data show CDR1 as SGHTA and CDR2 as FQGNSA. This CDR3 reads CASSQGLAQDTQYF. CDR3 DNA: TGTGCCAGCAGCCAGGGACTAGCCCAAGATACGCAGTATTTT.

V is TRBV5-6 and J is TRBJ1-2, with D tentatively TRBD1 (5 bases). The germline V gene encodes CDR1 SGHDT and CDR2 YYEEEE. The CDR3 is made up of 15 amino acids. V dropped 0 bases and J dropped 3 bases, with 12 bases sitting between them. The CDR3 nucleotides read TGTGCCAGCAGCTTGGCCCAGCAGGGCTACTATGGCTACACCTTC. It codes for CASSLAQQGYYGYTF.

The chain has TRBV19 and TRBJ1-1, with TRBD1 as a possible D gene (5 bases). There are 14 residues in the CDR3. The V and J ends lost 11 bases and 4 bases respectively, with 20 bases between them. Germline V CDR1 and CDR2: LNHDA, SQIVND (reference sequence). The CDR3 coding sequence is TGTGCCTCTACCCCTACGGGGGGGGGCACTGAAGCTTTCTTT. Its protein product is CASTPTGGGTEAFF.

The rearrangement joins TRBV6-5 to TRBJ1-1, with D uncertain. Trimming stripped 5 bases from V and 1 base from J, with 11 bases between. CDR3 size: 14 residues. Per the germline V gene, CDR1 is MNHEY and CDR2 is SVGAGI. Here the CDR3 DNA reads TGTGCCAGCAGTCATATGACGGGGAACACTGAAGCTTTCTTT. Protein product: CASSHMTGNTEAFF.

Here the CDR3 reads CASSTNGQGNQPQHF. CDR3 DNA: TGTGCCAGTAGTACAAACGGACAGGGCAATCAGCCCCAGCATTTT. The chain employs TRBV19 and TRBJ1-5, with 7 bases identical to TRBD1. The J segment lost 2 bases and the V segment lost 4 bases, leaving 5 bases of the junction unmatched. This CDR3 contains 15 residues. Germline loops: CDR1 LNHDA, CDR2 SQIVND (reference sequence).

The V gene is TRBV5-1, the J gene TRBJ1-1; a weak D match, TRBD1 (6 bases). The CDR3 is 13 amino acids. Trimming took off 5 bases at V and 0 bases at J, with 8 bases between the two ends. The germline gives CDR1 SGHRS, CDR2 YFSETQ. The CDR3 loop reads CASRTGMNTEAFF. The CDR3 bases are TGCGCCAGCAGAACAGGGATGAACACTGAAGCTTTCTTT.

This chain joins TRBV7-3 and TRBJ2-7, with 7 bases lining up with TRBD2. The CDR3 sequence is 15 residues long. The germline CDR1 and CDR2 sequences are SGHTA and FQGTGA. V lost 1 base to trimming and J lost 4 bases; unmatched junction nucleotides: 7. For the CDR3, the DNA is TGTGCCAGCAGCTTAAGGGCGCAGGGAGGGTACGAGCAGTACTTC. Encoded protein: CASSLRAQGGYEQYF.

V gene TRBV11-3 combines with J gene TRBJ2-1; 7 bases map to TRBD1. The ends lost 2 bases at V and 7 bases at J; junction bases unmatched: 2. Per germline, CDR1 SGHNT and CDR2 YENEEA. The CDR3 contains 13 residues. CDR3 DNA: TGTGCCAGCAGCTTAACAGGGGCGAATGAGCAGTTCTTC. As protein: CASSLTGANEQFF.

The J gene is TRBJ2-4, the V gene TRBV5-4; tentatively, D is TRBD1 (6 bases). Per germline, CDR1 SGHNT and CDR2 YYREEE (reference sequence). The CDR3 has 15 amino acids. With 3 bases removed from V and 1 base from J, the gap between germline ends came to 11 bases. CDR3 sequence (DNA): TGTGCCAGCAGCTCTCCTACAGGGGCCAAAAACATTCAGTACTTC. Its translation is CASSSPTGAKNIQYF. Combining the CDR3 with reference TRBV5-4 and TRBJ2-4 gives the whole variable domain ETGVTQSPTHLIKTRGQQVTLRCSSQSGHNTVSWYQQALGQGPQFIFQYYREEENGRGNFPPRFSGLQFPNYSSELNVNALELDDSALYLCASSSPTGAKNIQYFGAGTRLSVL.

V usage is TRBV5-1 and J usage is TRBJ2-7; 7 bases line up with TRBD1. V shed 5 bases and J 0 bases; nucleotides not matched to a gene: 2. From germline, CDR1 is SGHRS and CDR2 YFSETQ. The CDR3 has 13 amino acids. The CDR3 region is CASRGDSSYEQYF. The CDR3 DNA sequence: TGCGCCAGCAGAGGGGACAGCTCCTACGAGCAGTACTTC.

The chain couples TRBV6-1 to TRBJ2-7; tentative D call: TRBD1 (6 bases). V was trimmed by 0 bases and J by 2 bases, leaving 11 bases between them. The CDR3 covers 15 residues. CDR1 is MNHNS, CDR2 SASEGT, per germline. CDR3 loop: CASSEAPQGPYEQYF. CDR3 coding DNA: TGTGCCAGCAGTGAAGCGCCACAGGGCCCCTACGAGCAGTACTTC.

The gene calls are TRBV19 and TRBJ1-5; TRBD1 matches 7 bases. Germline assignment: CDR1 LNHDA and CDR2 SQIVND (reference sequence). The CDR3 is 17 residues long. V trimming: 6 bases; J trimming: 0 bases; junction bases outside the gene matches: 11. As DNA, the CDR3 is TGTGCCAGTAGAGTCCGGACAGGAAAAAATAGCAATCAGCCCCAGCATTTT. This translates into CASRVRTGKNSNQPQHF.

The chain recombines TRBV5-1 with TRBJ1-2; D gene unclear. Germline V lookup: CDR1 SGHRS, CDR2 YFSETQ. CDR3 length: 14 amino acids. The V gene lost 0 bases and the J gene lost 4 bases, with 10 bases spanning the gap. CDR3 in DNA: TGCGCCAGCAGCTTGGATAGCAATATCTATGGCTACACCTTC. Amino acid sequence: CASSLDSNIYGYTF.

The gene calls are TRBV18 and TRBJ2-5, with TRBD1 matching over 7 bases. The CDR3 has 15 amino acids. The ends lost 1 base at V and 2 bases at J; junction bases unmatched: 4. The V gene's germline CDR1 is KGHSH and CDR2 LQKENI. The chain's CDR3 is CASSPRTGGQETQYF. In DNA, the CDR3 is TGTGCCAGCTCACCACGGACAGGCGGACAAGAGACCCAGTACTTC.

The rearrangement uses TRBV5-5 and TRBJ1-2; D ambiguous. Germline V gene sequence: CDR1 SGHKS, CDR2 YYEKEE (reference sequence). The CDR3 loop spans 18 amino acids. Deletions cut 4 bases from V and 1 base from J, with 23 bases between. For the CDR3, the DNA is TGTGCCAGCAGCCCTTGGCACAGACAATATACCGATAACTATGGCTACACCTTC. This encodes CASSPWHRQYTDNYGYTF.

The CDR3: CASSLQGAPDEKLFF. The CDR3 DNA reads as TGTGCCAGCAGCTTGCAGGGGGCCCCTGATGAAAAACTGTTTTTT. The genes are TRBV5-4 and TRBJ1-4; 8 bases are shared with TRBD1. Germline loops: CDR1 SGHNT, CDR2 YYREEE (reference sequence). This CDR3 has 15 amino acids. V shed 1 base and J 6 bases; nucleotides not matched to a gene: 5.

The chain combines TRBV7-2 with TRBJ1-5; TRBD1 matches at 9 bases. This CDR3 has 15 amino acids. V was pared by 2 bases and J by 8 bases, with 7 bases of the junction left unmatched. Germline CDR1 reads SGHTA; CDR2 reads FQGNSA. CDR3: CASSLSGTGSKPQHF. In DNA form, the CDR3 reads TGTGCCAGCAGCTTATCCGGGACAGGGAGTAAGCCCCAGCATTTT.